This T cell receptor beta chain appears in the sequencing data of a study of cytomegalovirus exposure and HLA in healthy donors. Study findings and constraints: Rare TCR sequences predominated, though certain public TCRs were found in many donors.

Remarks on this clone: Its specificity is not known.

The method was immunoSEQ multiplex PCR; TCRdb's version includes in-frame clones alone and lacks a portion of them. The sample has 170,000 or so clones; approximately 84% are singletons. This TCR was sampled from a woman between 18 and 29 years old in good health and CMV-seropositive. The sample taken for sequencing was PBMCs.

The DNA for the CDR3 is TGTGCCAGCAGCTCTTTTGGGCTCAGCACAGATACGCAGTATTTT. Translated, it gives CASSSFGLSTDTQYF. This chain joins TRBV7-3 and TRBJ2-3, with D unclear. Germline CDR1 reads SGHTA; CDR2 reads FQGTGA. The CDR3 is made up of 15 amino acids. Trimming pared 4 bases from V and 0 bases from J, leaving 11 bases between. Full variable domain (rest looked up from reference TRBV7-3 and TRBJ2-3): GAGVSQTPSNKVTEKGKYVELRCDPISGHTALYWYRQSLGQGPEFLIYFQGTGAADDSGLPNDRFFAVRPEGSVSTLKIQRTERGDSAVYLCASSSFGLSTDTQYFGPGTRLTVL.